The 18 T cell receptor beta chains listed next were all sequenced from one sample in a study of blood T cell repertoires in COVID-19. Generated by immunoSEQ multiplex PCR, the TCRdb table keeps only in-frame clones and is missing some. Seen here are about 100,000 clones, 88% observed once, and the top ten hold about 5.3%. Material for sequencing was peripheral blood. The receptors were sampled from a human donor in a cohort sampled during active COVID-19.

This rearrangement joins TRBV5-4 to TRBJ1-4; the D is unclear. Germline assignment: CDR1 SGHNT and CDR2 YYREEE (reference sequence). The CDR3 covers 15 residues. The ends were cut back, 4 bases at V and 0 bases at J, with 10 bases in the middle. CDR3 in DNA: TGTGCCAGCAGCGGGAGCCCCGCAACTAATGAAAAACTGTTTTTT. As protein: CASSGSPATNEKLFF. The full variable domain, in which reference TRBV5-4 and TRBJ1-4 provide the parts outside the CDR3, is ETGVTQSPTHLIKTRGQQVTLRCSSQSGHNTVSWYQQALGQGPQFIFQYYREEENGRGNFPPRFSGLQFPNYSSELNVNALELDDSALYLCASSGSPATNEKLFFGSGTQLSVL.

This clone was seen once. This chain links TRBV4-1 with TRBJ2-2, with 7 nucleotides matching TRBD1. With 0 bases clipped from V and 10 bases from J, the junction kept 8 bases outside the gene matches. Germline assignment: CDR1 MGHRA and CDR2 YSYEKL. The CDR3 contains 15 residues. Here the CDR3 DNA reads TGCGCCAGCAGCCAAGACCCGACAGGGAACGAGGAGCTGTTTTTT. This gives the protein CASSQDPTGNEELFF.

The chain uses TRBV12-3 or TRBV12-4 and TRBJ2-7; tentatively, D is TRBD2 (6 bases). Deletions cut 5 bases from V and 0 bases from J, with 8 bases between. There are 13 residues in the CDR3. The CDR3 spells CASSREFSYEQYF. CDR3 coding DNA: TGTGCCAGCAGTCGGGAGTTCTCCTACGAGCAGTACTTC.

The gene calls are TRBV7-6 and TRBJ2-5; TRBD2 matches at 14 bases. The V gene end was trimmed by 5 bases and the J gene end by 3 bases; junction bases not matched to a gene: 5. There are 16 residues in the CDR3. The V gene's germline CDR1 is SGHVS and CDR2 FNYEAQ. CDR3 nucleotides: TGTGCCAGCAGCCCCCAGGGACTAGCGGGAGAAGAGACCCAGTACTTC. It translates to CASSPQGLAGEETQYF.

The CDR3 loop reads CASSLGGTGAHSYEQYF. The CDR3 bases are TGTGCCAGCAGCTTAGGGGGGACAGGAGCTCACTCCTACGAGCAGTACTTC. The chain employs TRBV11-2 and TRBJ2-7; 8 positions agree with TRBD1. Germline CDR1 SGHAT, CDR2 FQNNGV. The CDR3 is 17 amino acids. V lost 1 base, J lost 0 bases, and 8 bases stayed unmatched.

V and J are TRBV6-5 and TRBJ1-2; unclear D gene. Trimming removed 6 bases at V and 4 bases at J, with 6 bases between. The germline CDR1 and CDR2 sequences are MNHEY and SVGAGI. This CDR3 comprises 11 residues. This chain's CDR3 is CASSPGYGYTF. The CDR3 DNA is TGTGCCAGCAGCCCAGGCTATGGCTACACCTTC.

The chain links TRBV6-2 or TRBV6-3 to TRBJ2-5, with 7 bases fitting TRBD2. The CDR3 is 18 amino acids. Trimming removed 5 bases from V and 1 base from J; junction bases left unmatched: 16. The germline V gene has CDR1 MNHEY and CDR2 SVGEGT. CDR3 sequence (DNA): TGTGCCAGCAGTGATCCTCTCGGGCAGGGAGGGAGCCAAGAGACCCAGTACTTC. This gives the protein CASSDPLGQGGSQETQYF.

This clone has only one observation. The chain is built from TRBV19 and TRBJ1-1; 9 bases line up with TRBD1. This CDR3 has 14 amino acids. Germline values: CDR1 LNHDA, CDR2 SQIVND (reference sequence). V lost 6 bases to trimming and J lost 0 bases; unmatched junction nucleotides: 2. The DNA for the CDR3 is TGTGCCAGTAGGACAGGGGGATTGAACACTGAAGCTTTCTTT. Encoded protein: CASRTGGLNTEAFF. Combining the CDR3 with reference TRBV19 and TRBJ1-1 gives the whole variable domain DGGITQSPKYLFRKEGQNVTLSCEQNLNHDAMYWYRQDPGQGLRLIYYSQIVNDFQKGDIAEGYSVSREKKESFPLTVTSAQKNPTAFYLCASRTGGLNTEAFFGQGTRLTVV.

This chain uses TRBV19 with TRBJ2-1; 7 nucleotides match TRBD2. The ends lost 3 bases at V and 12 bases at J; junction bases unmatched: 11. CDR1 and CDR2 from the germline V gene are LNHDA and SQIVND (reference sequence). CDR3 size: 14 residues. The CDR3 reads CASSIDPAGNVQFF. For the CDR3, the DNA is TGTGCCAGTAGTATCGATCCAGCGGGAAACGTGCAGTTCTTC. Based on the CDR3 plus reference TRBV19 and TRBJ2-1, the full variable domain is DGGITQSPKYLFRKEGQNVTLSCEQNLNHDAMYWYRQDPGQGLRLIYYSQIVNDFQKGDIAEGYSVSREKKESFPLTVTSAQKNPTAFYLCASSIDPAGNVQFFGPGTRLTVL.

The chain's CDR3 is CASSPGHTASYEQYF. The CDR3 DNA reads as TGCGCCAGCAGCCCGGGACATACGGCCTCCTACGAGCAGTACTTC. The chain couples TRBV5-1 to TRBJ2-7, with D perhaps TRBD1 (6 bases). The germline CDR1 and CDR2 sequences are SGHRS and YFSETQ. The CDR3 sequence is 15 residues long. The V gene lost 4 bases and the J gene lost 0 bases, with 14 bases spanning the gap.

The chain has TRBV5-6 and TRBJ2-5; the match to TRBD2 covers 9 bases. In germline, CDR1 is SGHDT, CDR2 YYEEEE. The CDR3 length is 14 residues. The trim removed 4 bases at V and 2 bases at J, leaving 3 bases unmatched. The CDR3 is CASSRRGGQETQYF. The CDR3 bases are TGTGCCAGCAGCCGGCGGGGGGGACAAGAGACCCAGTACTTC.

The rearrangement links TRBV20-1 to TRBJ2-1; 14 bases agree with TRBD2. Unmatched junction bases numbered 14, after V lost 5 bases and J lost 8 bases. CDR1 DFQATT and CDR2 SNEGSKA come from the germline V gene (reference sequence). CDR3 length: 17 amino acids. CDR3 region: CSAGGQGTSGSGDEQFF. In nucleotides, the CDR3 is TGCAGTGCTGGTGGACAGGGGACTAGCGGGAGTGGGGATGAGCAGTTCTTC.

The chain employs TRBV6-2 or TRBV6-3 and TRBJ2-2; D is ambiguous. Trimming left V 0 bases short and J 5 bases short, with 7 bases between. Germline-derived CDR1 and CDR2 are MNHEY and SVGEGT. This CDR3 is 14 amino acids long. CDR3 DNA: TGTGCCAGCAGTTACTCGATCACAACCGGGGAGCTGTTTTTT. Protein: CASSYSITTGELFF.

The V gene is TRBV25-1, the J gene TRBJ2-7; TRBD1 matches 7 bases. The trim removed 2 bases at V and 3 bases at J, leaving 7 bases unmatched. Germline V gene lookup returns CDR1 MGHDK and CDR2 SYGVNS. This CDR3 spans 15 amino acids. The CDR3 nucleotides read TGTGCCAGCAGTGAACAACAGGGGCGAGGCTACGAGCAGTACTTC. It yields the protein CASSEQQGRGYEQYF.

The CDR3 spells CASSALRIPGGNTIYF. Here the CDR3 DNA reads TGTGCCAGCAGCGCCTTGAGGATACCTGGTGGAAACACCATATATTTT. J is TRBJ1-3 and V is TRBV7-8; D gene unclear. With 5 bases removed from V and 3 bases from J, the gap between germline ends came to 17 bases. The CDR3 totals 16 residues. Germline CDR1 and CDR2: SGHVS and FQNEAQ. Based on the CDR3 plus reference TRBV7-8 and TRBJ1-3, the full variable domain is GAGVSQSPRYKVAKRGQDVALRCDPISGHVSLFWYQQALGQGPEFLTYFQNEAQLDKSGLPSDRFFAERPEGSVSTLKIQRTQQEDSAVYLCASSALRIPGGNTIYFGEGSWLTVV.

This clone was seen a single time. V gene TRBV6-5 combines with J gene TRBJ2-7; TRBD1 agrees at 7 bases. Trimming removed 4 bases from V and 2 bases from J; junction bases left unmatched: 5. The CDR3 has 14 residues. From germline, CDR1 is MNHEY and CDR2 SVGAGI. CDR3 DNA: TGTGCCAGCAGTTCTTGGGACAGTCCCTACGAGCAGTACTTC. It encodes CASSSWDSPYEQYF.

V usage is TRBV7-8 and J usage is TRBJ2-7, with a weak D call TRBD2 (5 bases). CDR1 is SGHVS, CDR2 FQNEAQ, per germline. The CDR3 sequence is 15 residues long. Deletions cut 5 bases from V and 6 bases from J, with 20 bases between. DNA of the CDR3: TGTGCCAGCAGCCCACAGAGGACTGGAGCGGCCGAGCAGTACTTC. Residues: CASSPQRTGAAEQYF.

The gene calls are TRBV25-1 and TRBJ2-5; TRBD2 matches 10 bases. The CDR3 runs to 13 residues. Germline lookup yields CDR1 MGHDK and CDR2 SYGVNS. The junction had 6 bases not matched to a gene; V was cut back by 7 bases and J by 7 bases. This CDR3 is CASIPSGRVTQYF. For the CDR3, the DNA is TGTGCCAGCATTCCCAGCGGGAGGGTGACCCAGTACTTC.